This T cell receptor beta chain was sequenced for a study of a mutant IDH1 vaccine in newly diagnosed glioma. The sample's time point: week 11, during vaccination. A single vaccine dose contained 300 ug of mutant IDH1 20-mer peptide, and topical imiquimod was used with it. The V gene's germline CDR1 is SGHTA and CDR2 FQGNSA. The CDR3 contains 13 residues. With V trimmed by 4 bases and J by 10 bases, 7 bases remained unmatched. Assay: immunoSEQ multiplex PCR; the TCRdb copy retains only in-frame clones and omits some. The sample has about 66,000 clones; approximately 84% are singletons. For this clone: What it recognizes is unknown.

This receptor was identified in a woman aged 50 to 60 with glioma. The J gene is TRBJ2-1, the V gene TRBV7-2; TRBD1 agrees at 7 bases. The specimen comprised PBMCs, sampled from a glioma patient whose treatment included an IDH1 peptide vaccine. The CDR3 DNA reads as TGTGCCAGCAGCTCCGCCGCGACAGGGGAGCAGTTCTTC. Translation gives CASSSAATGEQFF.